This entry concerns a single T cell receptor (beta chain). As yet, its antigen is unknown. This entry comes from a study of cytomegalovirus exposure and HLA in healthy donors. CDR3 length equals 15 residues. Germline CDR1 reads MDHEN; CDR2 reads SYDVKM. Between the trimmed V and J ends, which lost 2 bases and 4 bases, there was a span of 14 bases. The PCR was carried out with 60 Vbeta primers and 13 Jbeta primers. The assay was immunoSEQ multiplex PCR, and TCRdb's table has in-frame clones only and misses some. The sample includes around 100,000 clones. At the time of sampling, donors were nominally healthy, though unrecorded immune exposures were likely. Study findings and constraints: Presence/absence results assume similar sequencing depth per donor, which may not hold.

The V gene is TRBV28, the J gene TRBJ1-2; TRBD1 might be the D (6 bases). The sequence was obtained from a man between 35 and 55 years old in good health and CMV-seropositive. The sequencing input was PBMCs. The CDR3 region is CASSLVSGAAYGYTF. The CDR3 coding sequence is TGTGCCAGCAGTTTAGTCTCAGGGGCGGCCTATGGCTACACCTTC.